There are a few counts of the clone carrying this TCR beta chain. This sample stems from a study of blood T cell repertoires in COVID-19. The CDR3 contains 15 residues. The table came from immunoSEQ multiplex PCR; TCRdb's copy has only in-frame clones and leaves some out. The sample lists about 70,000 clones, approximately 83% occurring once. The chain joins TRBV21-1 to TRBJ1-1. TRBV21-1 is an annotated pseudogene. The receptor's source is a human donor in a cohort sampled during active COVID-19. The sequenced sample was peripheral blood. The chain's CDR3 is CASSKVEVFDTEAFF. Written as DNA, the CDR3 is TGTGCCAGCAGCAAAGTAGAGGTCTTCGACACTGAAGCTTTCTTT.